Below are 29 T cell receptor beta chains sequenced from a single sample in a study of shared clonotypes between healthy human individuals. Some clones are missing from TCRdb's copy, which holds only in-frame ones; the method was immunoSEQ multiplex PCR. In the table there are about 990,000 clones, roughly 74% of which are singletons. The sample comprised memory CD4+ T cells from PBMCs. Noted subset: CD45RA-negative fraction. Receptors were obtained from a man younger than 30 in good health. Some clones in this sample may be carry-over from other donors' samples.

The J gene is TRBJ2-7, the V gene TRBV2, with D possibly called TRBD1 or TRBD2 (5 bases each). The germline V gene encodes CDR1 SNHLY and CDR2 FYNNEI. The CDR3 contains 12 residues. V was cut by 8 bases and J by 6 bases, with 14 bases left in between. The CDR3, as DNA: TGTGCCAGCGCCAGGGTACGGGGCGAGCAGTACTTC. It yields the protein CASARVRGEQYF.

The V gene is TRBV7-9, the J gene TRBJ2-3; 8 bases are shared with TRBD1. The V segment lost 1 base and the J segment 3 bases; nucleotides outside the gene matches: 6. Germline V gives CDR1 SEHNR, CDR2 FQNEAQ (reference sequence). CDR3 size: 16 residues. The CDR3: CASSLDRGNPTDTQYF. The CDR3 DNA sequence: TGTGCCAGCAGCTTAGACAGGGGGAACCCAACAGATACGCAGTATTTT. The full variable domain, with the rest looked up from reference TRBV7-9 and TRBJ2-3, is DTGVSQNPRHKITKRGQNVTFRCDPISEHNRLYWYRQTLGQGPEFLTYFQNEAQLEKSRLLSDRFSAERPKGSFSTLEIQRTEQGDSAMYLCASSLDRGNPTDTQYFGPGTRLTVL.

This clone was seen only a few times. V and J are TRBV2 and TRBJ2-1, with 12 nucleotides matching TRBD2. V dropped 3 bases and J dropped 8; count of bases not matched to a gene: 5. The CDR3 length is 15 residues. The germline V gene encodes CDR1 SNHLY and CDR2 FYNNEI. The chain's CDR3 is CASSEVTSGSYEQFF. The CDR3 nucleotides read TGTGCCAGCAGTGAGGTGACTAGCGGGAGCTATGAGCAGTTCTTC.

The V call is TRBV28, the J call TRBJ1-1; D is ambiguous. This CDR3 comprises 13 residues. Germline assignment: CDR1 MDHEN and CDR2 SYDVKM. Trimming pared 6 bases from V and 7 bases from J, leaving 15 bases between. CDR3 in DNA: TGTGCCAGCAGCCTGACGGTAATGGTTGAAGCTTTCTTT. Its protein product is CASSLTVMVEAFF.

This sequence joins TRBV5-1 and TRBJ1-2, with 7 positions matching TRBD1. The CDR3 totals 16 residues. Losses at the gene ends were 0 bases for V and 4 bases for J; bases not matched to a gene: 9. Per germline, CDR1 SGHRS and CDR2 YFSETQ. DNA of the CDR3: TGCGCCAGCAGCTTGGAGGAGGGGGCGAGTATCTATGGCTACACCTTC. Its protein is CASSLEEGASIYGYTF.

This chain joins TRBV7-9 and TRBJ2-5; 11 positions agree with TRBD2. Looked up from germline, CDR1 is SEHNR and CDR2 is FQNEAQ (reference sequence). V shed 5 bases and J 5 bases; nucleotides not matched to a gene: 10. CDR3 length: 16 amino acids. The CDR3: CASSKDTSGRGETQYF. CDR3 in DNA: TGTGCCAGCAGCAAAGATACTAGCGGGAGAGGTGAGACCCAGTACTTC.

The chain recombines TRBV29-1 with TRBJ2-1, with 7 positions matching TRBD2. CDR3 size: 14 residues. Germline CDR1 and CDR2: SQVTM and ANQGSEA. Losses at the gene ends were 2 bases for V and 9 bases for J; bases not matched to a gene: 10. The CDR3 nucleotides are TGCAGCGTTGAATCGGTTATTGGCGGGAGTGAGCAGTTCTTC. Its translation: CSVESVIGGSEQFF.

The chain combines TRBV9 with TRBJ2-7; possibly TRBD2 for D (5 bases). The CDR3 has 15 residues. Trimming took off 2 bases at V and 5 bases at J, with 17 bases between the two ends. Germline CDR1 is SGDLS and CDR2 is YYNGEE. CDR3 sequence: CASSVTPHAGDEQYF. The CDR3 DNA sequence: TGTGCCAGCAGCGTCACCCCCCATGCGGGCGACGAGCAGTACTTC.

The rearrangement links TRBV21-1 to TRBJ1-1. TRBV21-1 is marked as a pseudogene. The CDR3 has 16 amino acids. The CDR3, as DNA: TGTGCCAGCAGCAAAGCGTGTCGGGGAGGGGACACTGAAGCTTTCTTT. Translation: CASSKACRGGDTEAFF.

The rearrangement links TRBV7-9 to TRBJ2-7, with 9 nucleotides matching TRBD2. The ends lost 5 bases at V and 1 base at J; junction bases unmatched: 9. Germline CDR1 reads SEHNR; CDR2 reads FQNEAQ (reference sequence). The CDR3 extends over 16 amino acids. The DNA for the CDR3 is TGTGCCAGCAGCCAAATGGAAGCGGGAGGATCCTACGAGCAGTACTTC. It specifies CASSQMEAGGSYEQYF.

This clone was picked up one time. The chain has TRBV29-1 and TRBJ2-6; D is ambiguous. The CDR3 length is 12 residues. Trimming took off 6 bases at V and 1 base at J, with 4 bases between the two ends. The germline gives CDR1 SQVTM, CDR2 ANQGSEA. In DNA, the CDR3 is TGCAGCGTGATGTCTGGGGCCAACGTCCTGACTTTC. Translating gives CSVMSGANVLTF. The variable domain in full, with the rest retrieved from reference TRBV29-1 and TRBJ2-6, is SAVISQKPSRDICQRGTSLTIQCQVDSQVTMMFWYRQQPGQSLTLIATANQGSEATYESGFVIDKFPISRPNLTFSTLTVSNMSPEDSSIYLCSVMSGANVLTFGAGSRLTVL.

The chain uses TRBV18 and TRBJ2-5; the D gene could be TRBD1 or TRBD2 (5 bases each). Germline loops: CDR1 KGHSH, CDR2 LQKENI. Trimming took off 3 bases at V and 1 base at J, with 21 bases between the two ends. The CDR3 is made up of 18 amino acids. The CDR3 nucleotides are TGTGCCAGCTCACCTTTTCTTCCTGGGTGGGACGGCCAAGAGACCCAGTACTTC. It specifies CASSPFLPGWDGQETQYF.

The chain employs TRBV7-9 and TRBJ1-4; D is unresolved. V was cut by 1 base and J by 7 bases, with 13 bases left in between. Germline V lookup: CDR1 SEHNR, CDR2 FQNEAQ (reference sequence). The length of the CDR3 is 15 residues. The CDR3 spells CASSLGPVGGEKLFF. CDR3 in DNA: TGTGCCAGCAGCTTAGGTCCGGTGGGTGGTGAAAAACTGTTTTTT.

The chain joins TRBV19 to TRBJ2-5; D might be TRBD2 (5 bases). The V end lost 3 bases, the J end lost 0 bases, and 8 bases lay between the germline ends. Per germline, CDR1 LNHDA and CDR2 SQIVND (reference sequence). The CDR3 has 14 amino acids. CDR3 loop: CASSIGVYQETQYF. The CDR3, as DNA: TGTGCCAGTAGTATCGGGGTGTACCAAGAGACCCAGTACTTC.

With respect to this clone: The same CDR3 arises from other DNA sequences in this sample as well. The V and J genes are TRBV7-9 and TRBJ2-1; D call uncertain. The CDR3 covers 14 residues. Trimming left V 0 bases short and J 3 bases short, with 6 bases between. CDR1 and CDR2 from the germline V gene are SEHNR and FQNEAQ (reference sequence). For the CDR3, the DNA is TGTGCCAGCAGCTTAGCAGGTGGCTACAATGAGCAGTTCTTC. It encodes CASSLAGGYNEQFF.

This chain links TRBV28 with TRBJ1-5; perhaps TRBD1 as D (5 bases). Trimming left V 6 bases short and J 5 bases short, with 14 bases between. CDR1 is MDHEN, CDR2 SYDVKM, per germline. CDR3 length: 14 residues. Here the CDR3 DNA reads TGTGCCAGCAGCCCCATGGGGGGTTATCAGCCCCAGCATTTT. This encodes CASSPMGGYQPQHF.

The CDR3 region is CASRPAGALGNTIYF. The CDR3 DNA follows: TGTGCCAGCAGGCCGGCAGGGGCGCTGGGAAACACCATATATTTT. The chain carries TRBV28 and TRBJ1-3, with a tentative D call TRBD1 (6 bases). Germline V gene lookup returns CDR1 MDHEN and CDR2 SYDVKM. The V and J ends lost 6 bases and 4 bases respectively, with 16 bases between them. The CDR3 is 15 residues long.

This clone was counted only a few times. The chain links TRBV5-1 to TRBJ1-5; D is unresolved. Germline CDR1 and CDR2: SGHRS and YFSETQ. Trimming stripped 5 bases from V and 1 base from J, with 13 bases between. The CDR3 runs 15 residues. The CDR3 DNA is TGCGCCAGCAGACCCGGGCCCGAAAGCAATCAGCCCCAGCATTTT. It yields the protein CASRPGPESNQPQHF.

Comments on this clone: The sample contains more than one DNA sequence encoding this CDR3. The rearrangement links TRBV28 to TRBJ1-5; the D is unclear. The CDR3 sequence is 14 residues long. V dropped 3 bases and J dropped 4 bases, with 10 bases sitting between them. CDR1 MDHEN and CDR2 SYDVKM come from the germline V gene. CDR3: CASSLGGDNQPQHF. The CDR3 nucleotides are TGTGCCAGCAGTTTGGGTGGAGATAATCAGCCCCAGCATTTT.

This rearrangement joins TRBV5-3 to TRBJ2-1; TRBD2 aligns across 11 bases. TRBV5-3 is an ORF for which the function is uncertain. V was clipped by 0 bases and J by 7 bases; unmatched bases: 3. The CDR3 loop spans 15 amino acids. The CDR3 loop is CARSLGLAGGNEQFF. CDR3 nucleotide sequence: TGTGCCAGAAGCTTGGGGCTAGCGGGAGGAAATGAGCAGTTCTTC.

The chain recombines TRBV2 with TRBJ2-1; 14 nucleotides line up with TRBD2. The V and J ends lost 10 bases and 4 bases, in that order; junction bases with no gene match: 3. The germline gives CDR1 SNHLY, CDR2 FYNNEI. This CDR3 comprises 14 residues. The CDR3 is CATGLAGGYNEQFF. CDR3 nucleotide sequence: TGTGCCACCGGACTAGCGGGAGGATACAATGAGCAGTTCTTC.

The chain recombines TRBV6-5 with TRBJ1-2; D might be TRBD1 (6 bases). Germline V gene data show CDR1 as MNHEY and CDR2 as SVGAGI. The CDR3 extends over 12 amino acids. Trimming removed 6 bases at V and 10 bases at J, with 15 bases between. The CDR3 is CASRPSTGLYTF. The DNA for the CDR3 is TGTGCCAGCAGACCATCGACAGGCCTCTACACCTTC.

The chain recombines TRBV4-2 with TRBJ2-1, with 14 bases fitting TRBD2. Germline CDR1 is LGHNA and CDR2 is YNFKEQ. The length of the CDR3 is 15 residues. The J segment lost 5 bases and the V segment lost 5 bases, leaving 2 bases of the junction unmatched. The CDR3 reads CASSAGLAGDNEQFF. The CDR3 DNA sequence: TGTGCCAGCAGCGCGGGACTAGCGGGAGACAATGAGCAGTTCTTC.

The rearrangement joins TRBV10-3 to TRBJ1-2; the D gene is possibly TRBD1 (6 bases). Trimming stripped 4 bases from V and 4 bases from J, with 13 bases between. The CDR3 is made up of 14 amino acids. Germline V gene lookup returns CDR1 ENHRY and CDR2 SYGVKD. DNA of the CDR3: TGTGCCATCAGTGTTCGACAGGCTACCTATGGCTACACCTTC. Its translation is CAISVRQATYGYTF.

V is TRBV5-6 and J is TRBJ2-3; D remains ambiguous. This CDR3 has 13 residues. The germline gives CDR1 SGHDT, CDR2 YYEEEE. V was cut by 4 bases and J by 5 bases, with 11 bases left in between. DNA for the CDR3: TGTGCCAGCAGCCGCGCGGTCCAAGATACGCAGTATTTT. Its translation is CASSRAVQDTQYF.

Of note for this clone: Other DNA sequences from this sample encode an identical CDR3 as well. The J gene is TRBJ1-5, the V gene TRBV30, with 7 bases that match TRBD1. The germline gives CDR1 GTSNPN, CDR2 SVGIG (reference sequence). V gave up 0 bases and J gave up 6 bases; unmatched junction bases: 2. The CDR3 has 13 residues. The CDR3 nucleotides are TGTGCCTGGAGTGTTCCAGGGGGTCAGCCCCAGCATTTT. Protein product: CAWSVPGGQPQHF. Full variable domain (missing parts from reference TRBV30 and TRBJ1-5): SQTIHQWPATLVQPVGSPLSLECTVEGTSNPNLYWYRQAAGRGLQLLFYSVGIGQISSEVPQNLSASRPQDRQFILSSKKLLLSDSGFYLCAWSVPGGQPQHFGDGTRLSIL.

This chain uses TRBV7-9 with TRBJ1-2; TRBD1 might be the D (5 bases). Between the trimmed V and J ends, which lost 5 bases and 13 bases, there was a span of 20 bases. The germline V gene encodes CDR1 SEHNR and CDR2 FQNEAQ (reference sequence). The CDR3 has 13 amino acids. CDR3 nucleotides: TGTGCCAGCAGCGATGGCGCGGCAGGGTCGGGCACCTTC. Its protein product is CASSDGAAGSGTF. The full variable domain, completed using reference TRBV7-9 and TRBJ1-2, is DTGVSQNPRHKITKRGQNVTFRCDPISEHNRLYWYRQTLGQGPEFLTYFQNEAQLEKSRLLSDRFSAERPKGSFSTLEIQRTEQGDSAMYLCASSDGAAGSGTFGSGTRLTVV.

The rearrangement uses TRBV29-1 and TRBJ1-5; D unclear. The CDR3 covers 12 residues. With 4 bases removed from V and 0 bases from J, the gap between germline ends came to 4 bases. Germline CDR1 and CDR2: SQVTM and ANQGSEA. The CDR3 loop reads CSVADSNQPQHF. For the CDR3, the DNA is TGCAGCGTTGCGGATAGCAATCAGCCCCAGCATTTT.

The J gene is TRBJ1-3, the V gene TRBV5-1; D might be TRBD1 (6 bases). The CDR3 sequence is 14 residues long. CDR1 and CDR2 from the germline V gene are SGHRS and YFSETQ. The V end was cut by 4 bases, the J end by 3 bases, with 11 bases between. The CDR3 region is CASSGAGDGNTIYF. The CDR3 DNA sequence: TGCGCCAGCAGCGGGGCAGGGGATGGAAACACCATATATTTT. The whole variable domain, filled in from reference TRBV5-1 and TRBJ1-3, reads KAGVTQTPRYLIKTRGQQVTLSCSPISGHRSVSWYQQTPGQGLQFLFEYFSETQRNKGNFPGRFSGRQFSNSRSEMNVSTLELGDSALYLCASSGAGDGNTIYFGEGSWLTVV.